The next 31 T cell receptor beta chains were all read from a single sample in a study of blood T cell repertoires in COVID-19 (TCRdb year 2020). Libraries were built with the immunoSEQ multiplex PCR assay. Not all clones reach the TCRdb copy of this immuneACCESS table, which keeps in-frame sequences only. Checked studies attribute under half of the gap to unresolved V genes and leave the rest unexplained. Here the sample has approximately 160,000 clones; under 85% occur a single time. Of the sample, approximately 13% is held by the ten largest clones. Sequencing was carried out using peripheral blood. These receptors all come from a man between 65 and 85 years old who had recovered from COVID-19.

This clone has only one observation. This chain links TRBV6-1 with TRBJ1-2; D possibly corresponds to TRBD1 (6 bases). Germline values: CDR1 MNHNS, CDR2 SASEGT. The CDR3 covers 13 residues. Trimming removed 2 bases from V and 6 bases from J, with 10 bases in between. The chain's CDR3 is CASSETGKDGYTF. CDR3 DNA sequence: TGTGCCAGCAGTGAAACAGGGAAGGATGGCTACACCTTC.

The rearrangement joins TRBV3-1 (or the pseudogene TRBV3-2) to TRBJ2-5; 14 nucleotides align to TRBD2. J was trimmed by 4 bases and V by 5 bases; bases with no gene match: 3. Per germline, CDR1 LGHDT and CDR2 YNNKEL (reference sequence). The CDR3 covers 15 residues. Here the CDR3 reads CASSKGLAGGETQYF. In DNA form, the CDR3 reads TGTGCCAGCAGCAAAGGACTAGCGGGAGGAGAGACCCAGTACTTC.

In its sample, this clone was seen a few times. CDR3 sequence (DNA): TGTGCCAGCAGCTTTCGAATTGGTAGTGGTGGCTACACCTTC. Residues: CASSFRIGSGGYTF. The chain is built from TRBV5-6 and TRBJ1-2; D is undetermined. The V and J ends lost 2 bases and 7 bases respectively, with 15 bases between them. The CDR3 spans 14 residues. Germline CDR1 and CDR2: SGHDT and YYEEEE.

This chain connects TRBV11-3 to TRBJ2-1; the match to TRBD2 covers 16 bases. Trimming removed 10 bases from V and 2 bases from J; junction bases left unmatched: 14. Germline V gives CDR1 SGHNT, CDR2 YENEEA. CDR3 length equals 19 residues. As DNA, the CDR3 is TGTGCCACTTCGAGAGGGGGACTAGCGGGAGGGCCCACCTACAATGAGCAGTTCTTC. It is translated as CATSRGGLAGGPTYNEQFF.

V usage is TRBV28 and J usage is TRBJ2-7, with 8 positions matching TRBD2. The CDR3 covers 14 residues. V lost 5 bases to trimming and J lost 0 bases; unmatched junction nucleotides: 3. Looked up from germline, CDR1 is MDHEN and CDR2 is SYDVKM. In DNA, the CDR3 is TGTGCCAGCAGTCGGGGGGGGAGCTCCTACGAGCAGTACTTC. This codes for CASSRGGSSYEQYF.

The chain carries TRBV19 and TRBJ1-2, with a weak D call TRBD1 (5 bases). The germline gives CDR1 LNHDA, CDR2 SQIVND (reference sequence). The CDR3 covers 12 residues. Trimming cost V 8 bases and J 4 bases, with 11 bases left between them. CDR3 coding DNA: TGTGCCAGTTCCTGGGGCCCCTATGGCTACACCTTC. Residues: CASSWGPYGYTF.

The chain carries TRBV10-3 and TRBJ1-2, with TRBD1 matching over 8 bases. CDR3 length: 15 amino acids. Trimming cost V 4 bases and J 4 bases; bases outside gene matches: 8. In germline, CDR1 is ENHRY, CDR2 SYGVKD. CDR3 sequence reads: CAISGQGLGGYGYTF. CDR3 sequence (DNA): TGTGCCATCAGTGGACAGGGGCTAGGGGGCTATGGCTACACCTTC.

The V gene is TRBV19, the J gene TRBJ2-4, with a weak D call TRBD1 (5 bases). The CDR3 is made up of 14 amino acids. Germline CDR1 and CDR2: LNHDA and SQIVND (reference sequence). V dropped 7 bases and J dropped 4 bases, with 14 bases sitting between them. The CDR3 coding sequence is TGTGCCAGTACCCCCCCGACAGTAAAAAACATTCAGTACTTC. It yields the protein CASTPPTVKNIQYF.

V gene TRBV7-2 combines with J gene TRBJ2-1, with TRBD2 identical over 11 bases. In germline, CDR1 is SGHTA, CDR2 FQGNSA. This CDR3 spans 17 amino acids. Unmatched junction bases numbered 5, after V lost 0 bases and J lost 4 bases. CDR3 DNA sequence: TGTGCCAGCAGCTTAGCAGGGGGACTAGCGGAGTACAATGAGCAGTTCTTC. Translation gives CASSLAGGLAEYNEQFF. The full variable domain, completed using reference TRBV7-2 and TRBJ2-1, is GAGVSQSPSNKVTEKGKDVELRCDPISGHTALYWYRQSLGQGLEFLIYFQGNSAPDKSGLPSDRFSAERTGGSVSTLTIQRTQQEDSAVYLCASSLAGGLAEYNEQFFGPGTRLTVL.

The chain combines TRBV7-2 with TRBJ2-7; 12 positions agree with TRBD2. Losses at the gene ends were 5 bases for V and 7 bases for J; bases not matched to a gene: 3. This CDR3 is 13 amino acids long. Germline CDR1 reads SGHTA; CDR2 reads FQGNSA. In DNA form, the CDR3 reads TGTGCCAGCAGCCCCGGACTAGCGGGAGAGCAGTACTTC. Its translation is CASSPGLAGEQYF. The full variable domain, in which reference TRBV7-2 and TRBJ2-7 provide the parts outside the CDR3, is GAGVSQSPSNKVTEKGKDVELRCDPISGHTALYWYRQSLGQGLEFLIYFQGNSAPDKSGLPSDRFSAERTGGSVSTLTIQRTQQEDSAVYLCASSPGLAGEQYFGPGTRLTVT.

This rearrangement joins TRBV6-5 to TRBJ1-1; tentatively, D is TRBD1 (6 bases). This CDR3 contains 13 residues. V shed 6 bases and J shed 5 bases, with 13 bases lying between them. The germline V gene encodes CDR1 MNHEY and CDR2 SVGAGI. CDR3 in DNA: TGTGCCAGCAGCCCAGGGGATGTTACTGAAGCTTTCTTT. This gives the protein CASSPGDVTEAFF.

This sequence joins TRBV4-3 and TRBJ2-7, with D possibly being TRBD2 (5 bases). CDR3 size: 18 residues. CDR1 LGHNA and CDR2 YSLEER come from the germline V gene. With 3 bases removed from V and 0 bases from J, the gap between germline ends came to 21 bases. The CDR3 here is CASSQATPSLTSSYEQYF. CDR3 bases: TGCGCCAGCAGCCAGGCTACCCCATCCCTCACTAGCTCCTACGAGCAGTACTTC.

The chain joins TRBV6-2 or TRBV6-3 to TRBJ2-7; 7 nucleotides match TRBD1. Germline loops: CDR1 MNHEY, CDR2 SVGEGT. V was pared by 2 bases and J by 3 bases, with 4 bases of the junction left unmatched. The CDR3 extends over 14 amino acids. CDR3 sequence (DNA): TGTGCCAGCAGTTACGGGGACAGCTTCTACGAGCAGTACTTC. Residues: CASSYGDSFYEQYF.

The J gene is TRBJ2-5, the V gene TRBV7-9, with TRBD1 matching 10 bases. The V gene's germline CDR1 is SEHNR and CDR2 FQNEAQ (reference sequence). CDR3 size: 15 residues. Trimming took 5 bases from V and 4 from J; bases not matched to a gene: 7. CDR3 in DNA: TGTGCCAGCAGCCCAACCGGGACAGGGGTAGAGACCCAGTACTTC. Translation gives CASSPTGTGVETQYF.

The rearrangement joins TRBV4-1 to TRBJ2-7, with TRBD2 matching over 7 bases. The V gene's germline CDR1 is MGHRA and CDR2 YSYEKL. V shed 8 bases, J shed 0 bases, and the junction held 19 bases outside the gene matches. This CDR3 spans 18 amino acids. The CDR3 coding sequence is TGCGCCAGCTCTCTAGGCCTAGCGGAATATGAGAGCTCCTACGAGCAGTACTTC. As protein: CASSLGLAEYESSYEQYF.

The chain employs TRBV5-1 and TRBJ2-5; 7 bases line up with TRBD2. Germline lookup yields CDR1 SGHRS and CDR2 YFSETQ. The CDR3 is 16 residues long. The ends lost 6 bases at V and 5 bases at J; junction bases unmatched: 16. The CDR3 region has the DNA TGCGCCAGCACCTTCGCCAGAGGCGGGAGTTCCGAGACCCAGTACTTC. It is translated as CASTFARGGSSETQYF.

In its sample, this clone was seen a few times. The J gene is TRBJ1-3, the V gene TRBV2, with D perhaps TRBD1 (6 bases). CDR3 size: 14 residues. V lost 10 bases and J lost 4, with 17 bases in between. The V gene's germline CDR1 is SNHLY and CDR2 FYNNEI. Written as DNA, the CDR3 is TGTGCCACCACCATTACAGGGCTCGGAAACACCATATATTTT. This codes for CATTITGLGNTIYF.

The CDR3 DNA is TGTGCCAGTAGCAATAACCCTGGGACTAGCGGGTTCTCCTACGAGCAGTACTTC. Its translation: CASSNNPGTSGFSYEQYF. J is TRBJ2-7 and V is TRBV19; 12 nucleotides agree with TRBD2. The germline CDR1 and CDR2 sequences are LNHDA and SQIVND (reference sequence). The CDR3 sequence is 18 residues long. With V trimmed by 6 bases and J by 0 bases, 12 bases remained unmatched. Complete variable domain (other parts from reference TRBV19 and TRBJ2-7): DGGITQSPKYLFRKEGQNVTLSCEQNLNHDAMYWYRQDPGQGLRLIYYSQIVNDFQKGDIAEGYSVSREKKESFPLTVTSAQKNPTAFYLCASSNNPGTSGFSYEQYFGPGTRLTVT.

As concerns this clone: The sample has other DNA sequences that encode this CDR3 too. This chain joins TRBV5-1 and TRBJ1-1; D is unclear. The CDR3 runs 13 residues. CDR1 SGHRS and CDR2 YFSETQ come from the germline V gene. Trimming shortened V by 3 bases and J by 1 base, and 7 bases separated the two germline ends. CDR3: CASSSEGNTEAFF. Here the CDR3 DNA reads TGCGCCAGCAGCTCTGAGGGGAACACTGAAGCTTTCTTT.

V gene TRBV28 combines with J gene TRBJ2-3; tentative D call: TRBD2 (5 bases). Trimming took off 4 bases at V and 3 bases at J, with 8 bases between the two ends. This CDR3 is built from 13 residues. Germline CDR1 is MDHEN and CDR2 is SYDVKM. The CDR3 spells CASSWRQTDTQYF. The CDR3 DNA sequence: TGTGCCAGCAGTTGGAGGCAGACAGATACGCAGTATTTT.

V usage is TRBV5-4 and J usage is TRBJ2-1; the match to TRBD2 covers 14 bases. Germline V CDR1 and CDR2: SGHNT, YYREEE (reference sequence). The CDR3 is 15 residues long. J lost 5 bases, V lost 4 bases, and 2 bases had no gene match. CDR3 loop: CASSAGLAGDNEQFF. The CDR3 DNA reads TGTGCCAGCAGCGCGGGACTAGCGGGAGACAATGAGCAGTTCTTC.

In DNA, the CDR3 is TGTGCCAGTACAAGGGAGGGGACAGGGAGTATGACTGGGGCCAACGTCCTGACTTTC. Translation gives CASTREGTGSMTGANVLTF. The chain uses TRBV19 and TRBJ2-6, with 9 bases lining up with TRBD1. Germline V gene lookup returns CDR1 LNHDA and CDR2 SQIVND (reference sequence). Losses at the gene ends were 7 bases for V and 2 bases for J; bases not matched to a gene: 15. This CDR3 is 19 amino acids long.

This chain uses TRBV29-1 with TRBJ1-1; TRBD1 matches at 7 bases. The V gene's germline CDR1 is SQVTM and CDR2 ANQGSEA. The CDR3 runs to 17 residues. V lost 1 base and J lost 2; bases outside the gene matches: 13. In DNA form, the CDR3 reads TGCAGCGTTGAAGCGGGACGAGGCACAGGGGCTAACACTGAAGCTTTCTTT. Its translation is CSVEAGRGTGANTEAFF.

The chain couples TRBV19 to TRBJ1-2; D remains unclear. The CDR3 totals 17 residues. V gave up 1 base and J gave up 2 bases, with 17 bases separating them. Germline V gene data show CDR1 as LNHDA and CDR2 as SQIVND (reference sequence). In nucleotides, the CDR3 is TGTGCCAGTAGTATAGCGGTGAGGGCCTCTTTCAACTATGGCTACACCTTC. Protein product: CASSIAVRASFNYGYTF.

This CDR3 is CASSRTSGGPMNTEAFF. The CDR3 DNA reads TGTGCCAGCAGCCGAACTAGCGGGGGCCCGATGAACACTGAAGCTTTCTTT. This chain connects TRBV6-2 or TRBV6-3 to TRBJ1-1; possibly TRBD1 for D (6 bases). V was clipped by 6 bases and J by 0 bases, with 20 bases between them. The germline CDR1 and CDR2 sequences are MNHEY and SVGEGT. The CDR3 contains 17 residues.

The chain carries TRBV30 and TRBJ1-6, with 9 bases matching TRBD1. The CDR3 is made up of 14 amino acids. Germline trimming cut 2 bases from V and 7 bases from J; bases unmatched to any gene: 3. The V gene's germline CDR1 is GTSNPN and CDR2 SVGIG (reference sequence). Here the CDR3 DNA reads TGTGCCTGGAGTCGGGACAGGGTAAATTCACCCCTCCACTTT. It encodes CAWSRDRVNSPLHF. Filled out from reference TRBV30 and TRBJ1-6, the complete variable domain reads SQTIHQWPATLVQPVGSPLSLECTVEGTSNPNLYWYRQAAGRGLQLLFYSVGIGQISSEVPQNLSASRPQDRQFILSSKKLLLSDSGFYLCAWSRDRVNSPLHFGNGTRLTVT.

The CDR3 sequence is CATSREPGTLTFF. DNA of the CDR3: TGTGCCACCAGCAGAGAGCCAGGGACTTTAACTTTCTTT. This chain links TRBV15 with TRBJ1-1; the D gene is possibly TRBD1 (5 bases). Germline V CDR1 and CDR2: LNHNV, YYDKDF (reference sequence). V was shortened by 0 bases and J by 12 bases, with 14 bases between the two germline ends. CDR3 length: 13 amino acids. The whole variable domain, filled in from reference TRBV15 and TRBJ1-1, reads DAMVIQNPRYQVTQFGKPVTLSCSQTLNHNVMYWYQQKSSQAPKLLFHYYDKDFNNEADTPDNFQSRRPNTSFCFLDIRSPGLGDTAMYLCATSREPGTLTFFGQGTRLTVV.

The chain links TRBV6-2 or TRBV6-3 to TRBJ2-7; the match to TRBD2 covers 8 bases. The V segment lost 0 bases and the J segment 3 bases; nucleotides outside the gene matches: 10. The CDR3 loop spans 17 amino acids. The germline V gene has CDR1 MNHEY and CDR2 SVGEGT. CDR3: CASSYSILAGTDYEQYF. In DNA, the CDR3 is TGTGCCAGCAGTTACTCGATCCTAGCGGGCACAGACTACGAGCAGTACTTC.

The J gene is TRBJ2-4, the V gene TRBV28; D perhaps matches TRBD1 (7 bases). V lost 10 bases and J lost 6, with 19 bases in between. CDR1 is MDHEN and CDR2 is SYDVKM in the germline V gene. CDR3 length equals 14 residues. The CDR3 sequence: CATGGRQGGNIQYF. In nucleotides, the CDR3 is TGTGCCACCGGAGGGCGACAGGGAGGAAACATTCAGTACTTC.

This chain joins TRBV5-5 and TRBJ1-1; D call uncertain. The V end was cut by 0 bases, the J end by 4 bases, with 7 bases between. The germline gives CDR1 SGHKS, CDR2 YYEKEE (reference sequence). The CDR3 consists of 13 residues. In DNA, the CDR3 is TGTGCCAGCAGCTTGGAACGCGGCACTGAAGCTTTCTTT. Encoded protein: CASSLERGTEAFF.

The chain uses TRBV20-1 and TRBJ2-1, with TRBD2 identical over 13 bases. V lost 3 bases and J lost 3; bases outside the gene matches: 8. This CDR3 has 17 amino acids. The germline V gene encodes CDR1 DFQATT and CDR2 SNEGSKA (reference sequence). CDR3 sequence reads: CSASLTSGRDFYNEQFF. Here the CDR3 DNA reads TGCAGTGCTAGTTTAACTAGCGGGAGGGATTTCTACAATGAGCAGTTCTTC.